This T cell receptor (beta chain) was sequenced during a study of cytomegalovirus exposure and HLA in healthy donors. General observations from the study: What was likely a sequencing artifact was a cluster of highly shared sequence variants. In an earlier analysis, in approximately 630 donors, most V segments appeared productive either ~90% or ~30% of the time.

Worth noting for this clone: Its antigen is not known.

Sampled while nominally healthy, donors likely had unrecorded immune exposures. PCR primers comprised 60 Vbeta and 13 Jbeta primers. Only in-frame clones appear in the TCRdb table, and some are missing; sequencing was by immunoSEQ multiplex PCR. The sample lists 150,000 to 170,000 clones, approximately 74% occurring once. J gave up 3 bases and V 8 bases, and 8 bases lay outside the gene matches. The CDR3 is 15 amino acids. Germline assignment: CDR1 MNHNS and CDR2 SASEGT. V and J are TRBV6-1 and TRBJ2-3; 10 bases agree with TRBD2. The specimen was PBMCs. This TCR was sampled from a young man in good health and CMV-seronegative. This chain's CDR3 is CASGKRGGHTDTQYF. CDR3 nucleotides: TGTGCCAGCGGGAAGCGGGGGGGCCATACAGATACGCAGTATTTT.